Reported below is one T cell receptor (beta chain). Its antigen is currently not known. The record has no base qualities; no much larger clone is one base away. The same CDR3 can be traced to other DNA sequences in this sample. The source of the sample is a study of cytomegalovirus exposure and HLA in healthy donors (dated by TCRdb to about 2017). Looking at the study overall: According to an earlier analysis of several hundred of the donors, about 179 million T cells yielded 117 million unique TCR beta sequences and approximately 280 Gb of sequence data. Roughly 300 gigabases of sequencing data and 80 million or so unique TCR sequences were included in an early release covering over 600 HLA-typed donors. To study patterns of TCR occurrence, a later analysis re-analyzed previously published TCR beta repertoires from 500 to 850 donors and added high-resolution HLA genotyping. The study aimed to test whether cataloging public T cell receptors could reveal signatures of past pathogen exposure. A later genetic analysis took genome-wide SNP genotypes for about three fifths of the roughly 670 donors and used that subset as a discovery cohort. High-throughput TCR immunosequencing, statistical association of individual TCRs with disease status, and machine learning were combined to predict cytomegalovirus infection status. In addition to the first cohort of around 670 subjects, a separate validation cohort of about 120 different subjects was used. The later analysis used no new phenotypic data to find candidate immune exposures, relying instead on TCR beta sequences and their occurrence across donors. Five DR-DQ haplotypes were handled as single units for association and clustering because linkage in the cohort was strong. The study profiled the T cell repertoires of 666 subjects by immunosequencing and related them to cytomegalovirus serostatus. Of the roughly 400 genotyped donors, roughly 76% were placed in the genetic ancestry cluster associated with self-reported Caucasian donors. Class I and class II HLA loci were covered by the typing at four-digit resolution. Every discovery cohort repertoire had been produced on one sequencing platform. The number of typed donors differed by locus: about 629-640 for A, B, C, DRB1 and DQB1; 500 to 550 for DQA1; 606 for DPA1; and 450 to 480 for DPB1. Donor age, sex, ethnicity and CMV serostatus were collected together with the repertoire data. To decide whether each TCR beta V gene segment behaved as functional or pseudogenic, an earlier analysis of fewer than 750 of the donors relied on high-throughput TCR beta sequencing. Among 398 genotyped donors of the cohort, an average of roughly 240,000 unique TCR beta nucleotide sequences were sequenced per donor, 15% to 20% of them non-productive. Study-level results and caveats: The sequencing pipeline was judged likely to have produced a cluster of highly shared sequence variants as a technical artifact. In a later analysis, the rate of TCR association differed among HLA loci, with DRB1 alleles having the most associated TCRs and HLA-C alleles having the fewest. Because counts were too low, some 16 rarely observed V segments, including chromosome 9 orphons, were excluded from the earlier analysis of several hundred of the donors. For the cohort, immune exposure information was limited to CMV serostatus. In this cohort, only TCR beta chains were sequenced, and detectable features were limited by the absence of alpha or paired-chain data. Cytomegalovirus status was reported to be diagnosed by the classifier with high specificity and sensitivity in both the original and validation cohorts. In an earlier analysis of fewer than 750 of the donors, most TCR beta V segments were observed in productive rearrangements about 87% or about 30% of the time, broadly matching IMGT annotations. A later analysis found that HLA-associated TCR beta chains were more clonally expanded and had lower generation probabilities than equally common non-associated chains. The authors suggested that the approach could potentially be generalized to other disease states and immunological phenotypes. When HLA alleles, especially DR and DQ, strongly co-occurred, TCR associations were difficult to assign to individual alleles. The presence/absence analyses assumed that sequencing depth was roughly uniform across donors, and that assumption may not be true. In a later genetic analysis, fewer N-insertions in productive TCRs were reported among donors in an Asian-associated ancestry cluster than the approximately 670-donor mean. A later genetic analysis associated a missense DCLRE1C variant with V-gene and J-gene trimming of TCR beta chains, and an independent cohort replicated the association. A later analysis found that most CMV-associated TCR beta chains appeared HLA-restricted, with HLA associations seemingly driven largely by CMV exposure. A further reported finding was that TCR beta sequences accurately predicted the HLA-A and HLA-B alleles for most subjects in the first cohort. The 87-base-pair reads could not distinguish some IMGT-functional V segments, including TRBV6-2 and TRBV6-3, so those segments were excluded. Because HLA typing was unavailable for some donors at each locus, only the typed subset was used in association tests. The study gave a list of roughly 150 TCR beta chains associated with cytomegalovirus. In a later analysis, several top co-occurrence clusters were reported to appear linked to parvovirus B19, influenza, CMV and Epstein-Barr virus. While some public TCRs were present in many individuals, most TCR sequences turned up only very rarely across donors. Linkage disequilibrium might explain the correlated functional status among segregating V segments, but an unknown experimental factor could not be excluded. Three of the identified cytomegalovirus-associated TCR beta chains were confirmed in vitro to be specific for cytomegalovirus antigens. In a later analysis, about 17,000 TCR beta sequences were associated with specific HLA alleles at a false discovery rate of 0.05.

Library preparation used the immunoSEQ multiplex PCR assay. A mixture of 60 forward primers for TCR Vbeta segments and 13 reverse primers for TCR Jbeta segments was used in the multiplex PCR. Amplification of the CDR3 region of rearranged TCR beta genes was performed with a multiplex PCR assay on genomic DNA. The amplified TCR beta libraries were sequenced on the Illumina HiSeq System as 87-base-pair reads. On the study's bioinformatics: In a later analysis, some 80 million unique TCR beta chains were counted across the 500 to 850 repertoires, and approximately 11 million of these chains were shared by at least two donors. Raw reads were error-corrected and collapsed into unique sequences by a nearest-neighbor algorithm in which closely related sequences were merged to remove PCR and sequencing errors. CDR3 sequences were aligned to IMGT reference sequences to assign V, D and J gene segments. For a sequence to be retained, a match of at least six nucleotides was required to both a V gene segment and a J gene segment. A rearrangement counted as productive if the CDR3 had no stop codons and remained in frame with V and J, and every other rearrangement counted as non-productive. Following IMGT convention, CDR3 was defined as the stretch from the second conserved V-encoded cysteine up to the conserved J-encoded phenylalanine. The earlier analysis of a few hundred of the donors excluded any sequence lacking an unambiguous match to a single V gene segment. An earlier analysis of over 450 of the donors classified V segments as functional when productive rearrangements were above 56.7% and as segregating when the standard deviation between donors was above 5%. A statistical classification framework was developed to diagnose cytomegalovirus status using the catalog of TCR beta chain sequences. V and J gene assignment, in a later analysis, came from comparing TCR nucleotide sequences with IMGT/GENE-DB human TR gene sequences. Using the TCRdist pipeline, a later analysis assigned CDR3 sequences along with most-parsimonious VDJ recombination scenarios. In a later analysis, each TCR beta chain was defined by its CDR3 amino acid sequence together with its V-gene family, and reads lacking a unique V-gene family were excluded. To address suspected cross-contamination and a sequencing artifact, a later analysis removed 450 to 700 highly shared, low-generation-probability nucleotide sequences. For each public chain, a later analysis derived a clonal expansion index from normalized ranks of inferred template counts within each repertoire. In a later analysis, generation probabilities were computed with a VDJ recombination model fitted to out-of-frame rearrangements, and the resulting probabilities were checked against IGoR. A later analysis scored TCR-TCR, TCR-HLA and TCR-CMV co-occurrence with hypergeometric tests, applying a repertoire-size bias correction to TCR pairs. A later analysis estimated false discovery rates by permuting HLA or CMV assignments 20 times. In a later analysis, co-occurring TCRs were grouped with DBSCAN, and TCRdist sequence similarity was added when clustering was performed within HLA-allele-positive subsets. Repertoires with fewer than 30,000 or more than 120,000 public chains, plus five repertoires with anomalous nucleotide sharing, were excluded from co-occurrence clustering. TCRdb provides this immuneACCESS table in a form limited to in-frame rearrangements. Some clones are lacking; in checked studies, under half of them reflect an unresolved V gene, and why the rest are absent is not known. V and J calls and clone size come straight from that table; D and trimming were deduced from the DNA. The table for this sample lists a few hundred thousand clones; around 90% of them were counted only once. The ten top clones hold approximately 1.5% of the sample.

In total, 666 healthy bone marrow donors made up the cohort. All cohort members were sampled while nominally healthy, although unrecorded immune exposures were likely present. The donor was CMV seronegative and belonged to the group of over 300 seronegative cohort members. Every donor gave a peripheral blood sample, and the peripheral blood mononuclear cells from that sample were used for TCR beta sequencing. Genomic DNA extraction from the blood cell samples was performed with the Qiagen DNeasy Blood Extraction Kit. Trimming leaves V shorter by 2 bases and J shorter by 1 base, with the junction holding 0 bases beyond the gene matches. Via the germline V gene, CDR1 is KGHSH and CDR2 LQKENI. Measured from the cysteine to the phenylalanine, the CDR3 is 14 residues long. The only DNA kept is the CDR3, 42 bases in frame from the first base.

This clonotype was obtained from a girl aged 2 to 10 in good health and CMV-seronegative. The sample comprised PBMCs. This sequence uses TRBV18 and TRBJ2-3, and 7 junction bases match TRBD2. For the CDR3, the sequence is CASSPGLGTDTQYF. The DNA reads TGTGCCAGCTCACCAGGACTAGGCACAGATACGCAGTATTTT. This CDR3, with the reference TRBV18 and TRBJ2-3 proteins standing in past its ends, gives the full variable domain NAGVMQNPRHLVRRRGQEARLRCSPMKGHSHVYWYRQLPEEGLKFMVYLQKENIIDESGMPKERFSAEFPKEGPSILRIQQVVRGDSAAYFCASSPGLGTDTQYFGPGTRLTVL.